The source of this T cell receptor beta chain is a study of blood T cell repertoires in COVID-19. The CDR3 loop spans 12 amino acids. V lost 5 bases and J lost 9, with 12 bases in between. Repertoires were generated with immunoSEQ multiplex PCR, while TCRdb's copy carries only in-frame clones and drops some. The data show roughly 30,000 clones, around 87% seen once. The sequence was collected from a man between 65 and 80 years old with acute or convalescent COVID-19. Sequencing used peripheral blood. V gene TRBV12-3 or TRBV12-4 combines with J gene TRBJ2-3; D unresolved. CDR3 nucleotide sequence: TGTGCCAGCAGTCCCCAGCGCGACACGCAGTATTTT. Its translation: CASSPQRDTQYF.